The rows below give T cell receptor beta chains drawn from one sample of a study of cytomegalovirus exposure and HLA in healthy donors. Clones were read by immunoSEQ multiplex PCR, and TCRdb kept only the in-frame ones, dropping some. The sample has roughly 190,000 clones, roughly four fifths seen once. The sequencing sample was made of PBMCs. All receptors come from a woman between 18 and 29 years old in good health and CMV-seronegative. CDR3s include the opening cysteine and the closing phenylalanine or tryptophan. Fields, in order: V gene, J gene, CDR3 length, D gene, clone size, CDR3 protein, CDR3 DNA. A D gene is named only where the DNA matches it firmly. Clone size is stated in some rows and not others, as once, few, many or a class when expanded.

V gene: TRBV4-3; J gene: TRBJ2-3; CDR3 length: 15; D gene: -; clone size: -; CDR3 protein: CASSQVGRETDTQYF; CDR3 DNA: TGCGCCAGCAGCCAAGTGGGTCGGGAGACAGATACGCAGTATTTT
V gene: TRBV4-3; J gene: TRBJ1-1; CDR3 length: 16; D gene: TRBD1; clone size: few; CDR3 protein: CASSQGLTDRGGEAFF; CDR3 DNA: TGCGCCAGCAGCCAAGGCCTTACGGACAGGGGCGGTGAAGCTTTCTTT
V gene: TRBV19; J gene: TRBJ1-6; CDR3 length: 16; D gene: TRBD1; clone size: -; CDR3 protein: CASSIRDRGFNSPLHF; CDR3 DNA: TGTGCCAGTAGTATCCGGGACAGGGGGTTTAATTCACCCCTCCACTTT
V gene: TRBV27; J gene: TRBJ1-1; CDR3 length: 12; D gene: -; clone size: -; CDR3 protein: CASKDRNTEAFF; CDR3 DNA: TGTGCCAGCAAGGACAGGAACACTGAAGCTTTCTTT
V gene: TRBV6-5; J gene: TRBJ1-6; CDR3 length: 15; D gene: -; clone size: -; CDR3 protein: CASSYSRGNNSPLHF; CDR3 DNA: TGTGCCAGCAGTTACAGTCGGGGGAATAATTCACCCCTCCACTTT
V gene: TRBV7-9; J gene: TRBJ2-2; CDR3 length: 15; D gene: -; clone size: -; CDR3 protein: CSSSLGAGRTGELFF; CDR3 DNA: TGTTCCAGCAGCTTAGGGGCAGGGAGGACCGGGGAGCTGTTTTTT
V gene: TRBV19; J gene: TRBJ2-3; CDR3 length: 14; D gene: TRBD1; clone size: -; CDR3 protein: CASSPQGATDTQYF; CDR3 DNA: TGTGCCAGTAGTCCACAGGGGGCCACAGATACGCAGTATTTT
V gene: TRBV30; J gene: TRBJ2-1; CDR3 length: 15; D gene: -; clone size: -; CDR3 protein: CAWSLRDSDAKSQFF; CDR3 DNA: TGTGCCTGGAGCCTCCGGGACTCAGACGCCAAGTCTCAGTTCTTC
V gene: TRBV29-1; J gene: TRBJ1-5; CDR3 length: 20; D gene: TRBD1; clone size: -; CDR3 protein: CSVAESPGTGGAYDNQPQHF; CDR3 DNA: TGCAGCGTTGCCGAATCTCCCGGGACAGGGGGCGCGTACGACAATCAGCCCCAGCATTTT
V gene: TRBV5-6; J gene: TRBJ2-1; CDR3 length: 14; D gene: TRBD2; clone size: -; CDR3 protein: CASSLGSTGGGKFF; CDR3 DNA: TGTGCCAGCAGCTTGGGGTCGACGGGGGGTGGGAAGTTCTTC
V gene: TRBV30; J gene: TRBJ2-1; CDR3 length: 12; D gene: -; clone size: -; CDR3 protein: CAWSMPGVLQFF; CDR3 DNA: TGTGCCTGGAGCATGCCGGGGGTGTTGCAGTTCTTC
V gene: TRBV27; J gene: TRBJ1-5; CDR3 length: 16; D gene: -; clone size: -; CDR3 protein: CASSLGGAHSNQPQHF; CDR3 DNA: TGTGCCAGCAGTTTAGGAGGAGCTCATAGCAATCAGCCCCAGCATTTT
V gene: TRBV9; J gene: TRBJ2-1; CDR3 length: 15; D gene: TRBD1; clone size: once; CDR3 protein: CASSQRDRVYNEQFF; CDR3 DNA: TGTGCCAGCAGCCAACGGGACAGGGTTTACAATGAGCAGTTCTTC
V gene: TRBV7-2; J gene: TRBJ2-1; CDR3 length: 16; D gene: TRBD1; clone size: once; CDR3 protein: CASKLGGQNLYNEQFF; CDR3 DNA: TGTGCCAGCAAATTAGGGGGACAGAACCTCTACAATGAGCAGTTCTTC
V gene: TRBV19; J gene: TRBJ1-1; CDR3 length: 14; D gene: -; clone size: many; CDR3 protein: CASRKQGPNTEAFF; CDR3 DNA: TGTGCCAGTAGAAAACAGGGCCCGAACACTGAAGCTTTCTTT
V gene: TRBV5-6; J gene: TRBJ2-3; CDR3 length: 18; D gene: -; clone size: -; CDR3 protein: CASSSPPRPGRRTDTQYF; CDR3 DNA: TGTGCCAGCAGCTCCCCACCCAGGCCCGGTCGGCGCACAGATACGCAGTATTTT
V gene: TRBV7-9; J gene: TRBJ2-2; CDR3 length: 16; D gene: TRBD2; clone size: -; CDR3 protein: CASSQLAGTNTGELFF; CDR3 DNA: TGTGCCAGCAGCCAACTAGCGGGTACGAACACCGGGGAGCTGTTTTTT